This TCR beta chain stems from a study of cytomegalovirus exposure and HLA in healthy donors. Both 60 Vbeta primers and 13 Jbeta primers went into the PCR. Profiling relied on immunoSEQ multiplex PCR, and the TCRdb table lists in-frame clones only, not all of them. The sample lists under 85,000 clones; more than 75% were seen once. This clone is a singleton in its sample. The length of the CDR3 is 15 residues. V shed 3 bases and J 8 bases; nucleotides not matched to a gene: 11. The germline V gene has CDR1 SGDLS and CDR2 YYNGEE. The chain employs TRBV9 and TRBJ1-2; 9 positions match TRBD1. The TCR was taken from a man aged 18 to 29 in good health and CMV-seronegative. The sequenced material came from PBMCs. The CDR3 loop reads CASSGGTGRLRGYTF. Here the CDR3 DNA reads TGTGCCAGCAGCGGGGGGACAGGGCGCCTGAGGGGCTACACCTTC.